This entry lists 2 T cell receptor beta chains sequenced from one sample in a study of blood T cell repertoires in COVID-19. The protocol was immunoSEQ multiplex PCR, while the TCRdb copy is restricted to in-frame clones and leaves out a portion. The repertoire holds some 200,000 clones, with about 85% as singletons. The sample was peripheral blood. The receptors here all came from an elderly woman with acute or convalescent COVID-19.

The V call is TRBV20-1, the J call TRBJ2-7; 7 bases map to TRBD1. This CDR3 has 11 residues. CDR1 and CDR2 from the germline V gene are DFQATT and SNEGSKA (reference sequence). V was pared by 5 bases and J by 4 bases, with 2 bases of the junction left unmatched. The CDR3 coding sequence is TGCAGTGCTCAACAGGGGTACGAGCAGTACTTC. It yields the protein CSAQQGYEQYF.

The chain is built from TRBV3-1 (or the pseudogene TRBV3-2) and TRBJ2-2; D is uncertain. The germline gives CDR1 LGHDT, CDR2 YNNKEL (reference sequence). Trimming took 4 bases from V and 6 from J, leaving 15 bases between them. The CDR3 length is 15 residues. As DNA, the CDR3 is TGTGCCAGCAGCCCCCTCCAAAGACGGGCCGGGGAGCTGTTTTTT. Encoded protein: CASSPLQRRAGELFF.